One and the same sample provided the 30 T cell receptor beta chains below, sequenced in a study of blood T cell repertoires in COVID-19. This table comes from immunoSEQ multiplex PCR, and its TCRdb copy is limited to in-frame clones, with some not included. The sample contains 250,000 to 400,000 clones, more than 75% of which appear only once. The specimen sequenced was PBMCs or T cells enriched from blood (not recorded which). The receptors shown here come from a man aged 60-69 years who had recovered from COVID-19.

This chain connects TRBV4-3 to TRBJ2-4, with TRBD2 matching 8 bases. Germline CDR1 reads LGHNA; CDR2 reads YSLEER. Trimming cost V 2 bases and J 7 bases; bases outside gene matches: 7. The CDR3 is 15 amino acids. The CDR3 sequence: CASSQNSGVGNIQYF. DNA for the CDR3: TGCGCCAGCAGCCAAAATAGCGGGGTTGGGAACATTCAGTACTTC.

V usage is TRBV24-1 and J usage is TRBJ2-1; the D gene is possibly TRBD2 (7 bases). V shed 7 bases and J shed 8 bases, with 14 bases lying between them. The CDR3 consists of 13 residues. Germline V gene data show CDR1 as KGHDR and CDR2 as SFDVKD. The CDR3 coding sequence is TGTGCCACCAGCCGGGGGGCAGGCGATGAGCAGTTCTTC. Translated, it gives CATSRGAGDEQFF.

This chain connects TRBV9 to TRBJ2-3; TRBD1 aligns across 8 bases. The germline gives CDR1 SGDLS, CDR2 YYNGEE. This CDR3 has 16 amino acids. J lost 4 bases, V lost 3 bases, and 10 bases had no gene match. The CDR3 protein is CASSAGHGQGPDTQYF. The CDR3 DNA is TGTGCCAGCAGCGCGGGCCATGGACAGGGCCCAGATACGCAGTATTTT. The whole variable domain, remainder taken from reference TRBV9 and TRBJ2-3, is DSGVTQTPKHLITATGQRVTLRCSPRSGDLSVYWYQQSLDQGLQFLIQYYNGEERAKGNILERFSAQQFPDLHSELNLSSLELGDSALYFCASSAGHGQGPDTQYFGPGTRLTVL.

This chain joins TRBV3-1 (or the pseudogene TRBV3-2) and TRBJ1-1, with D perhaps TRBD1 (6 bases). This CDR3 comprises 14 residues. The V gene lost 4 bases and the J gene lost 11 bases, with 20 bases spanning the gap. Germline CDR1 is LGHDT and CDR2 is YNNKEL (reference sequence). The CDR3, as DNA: TGTGCCAGCAGCCCCTACCCGGGTGGGGGCGATGCTTTCTTT. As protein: CASSPYPGGGDAFF.

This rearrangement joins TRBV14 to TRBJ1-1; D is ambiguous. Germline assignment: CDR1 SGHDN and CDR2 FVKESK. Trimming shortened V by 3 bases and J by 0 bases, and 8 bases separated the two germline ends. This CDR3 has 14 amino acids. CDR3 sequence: CASSQFSMNTEAFF. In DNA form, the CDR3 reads TGTGCCAGCAGCCAGTTTAGTATGAACACTGAAGCTTTCTTT. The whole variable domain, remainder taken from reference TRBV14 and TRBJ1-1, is EAGVTQFPSHSVIEKGQTVTLRCDPISGHDNLYWYRRVMGKEIKFLLHFVKESKQDESGMPNNRFLAERTGGTYSTLKVQPAELEDSGVYFCASSQFSMNTEAFFGQGTRLTVV.

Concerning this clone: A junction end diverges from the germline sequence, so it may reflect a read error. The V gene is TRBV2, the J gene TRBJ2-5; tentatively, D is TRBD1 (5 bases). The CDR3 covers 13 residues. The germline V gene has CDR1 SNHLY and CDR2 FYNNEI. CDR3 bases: TGTGCCAGCAGTAACAAAAGGCAGGGTGGTCTCCACTTC. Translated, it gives CASSNKRQGGLHF.

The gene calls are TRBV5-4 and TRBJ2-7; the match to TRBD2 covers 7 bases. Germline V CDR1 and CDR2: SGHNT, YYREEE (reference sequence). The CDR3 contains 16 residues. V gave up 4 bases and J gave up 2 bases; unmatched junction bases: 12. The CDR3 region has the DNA TGTGCCAGCAGCCCCACCTTATCGGGAGGCCCCTACGAGCAGTACTTC. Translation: CASSPTLSGGPYEQYF.

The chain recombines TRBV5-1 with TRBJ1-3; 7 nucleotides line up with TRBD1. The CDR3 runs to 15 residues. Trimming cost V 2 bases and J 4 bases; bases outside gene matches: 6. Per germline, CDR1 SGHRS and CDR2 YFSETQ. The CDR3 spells CASSFQGGFGNTIYF. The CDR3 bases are TGCGCCAGCAGCTTCCAGGGGGGCTTCGGAAACACCATATATTTT.

CDR3 bases: TGTGCCAGCAGCTTAGCAGAGAACTATGGCTACACCTTC. Protein product: CASSLAENYGYTF. This chain joins TRBV7-9 and TRBJ1-2; D ambiguous. Trimming pared 0 bases from V and 2 bases from J, leaving 4 bases between. This CDR3 is built from 13 residues. Looked up from germline, CDR1 is SEHNR and CDR2 is FQNEAQ (reference sequence).

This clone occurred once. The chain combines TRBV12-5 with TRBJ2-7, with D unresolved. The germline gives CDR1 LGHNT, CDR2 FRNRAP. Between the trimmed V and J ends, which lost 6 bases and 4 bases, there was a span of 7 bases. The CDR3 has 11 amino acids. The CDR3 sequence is CASGPTYEQYF. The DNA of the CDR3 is TGTGCTAGTGGACCCACTTACGAGCAGTACTTC.

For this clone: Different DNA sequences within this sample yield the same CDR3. In DNA form, the CDR3 reads TGTGCCAGCTCACCGGGACAGGGCGTTTCTTACGAGCAGTACTTC. Protein product: CASSPGQGVSYEQYF. V and J are TRBV18 and TRBJ2-7; 9 positions match TRBD1. V lost 3 bases to trimming and J lost 4 bases; unmatched junction nucleotides: 7. CDR1 and CDR2 (germline): KGHSH, LQKENI. This CDR3 is built from 15 residues.

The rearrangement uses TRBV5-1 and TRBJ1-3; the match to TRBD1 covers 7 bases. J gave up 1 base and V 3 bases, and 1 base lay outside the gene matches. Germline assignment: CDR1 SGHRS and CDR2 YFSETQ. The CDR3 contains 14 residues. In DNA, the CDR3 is TGCGCCAGCAGCTACAGGGGTTCTGGAAACACCATATATTTT. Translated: CASSYRGSGNTIYF. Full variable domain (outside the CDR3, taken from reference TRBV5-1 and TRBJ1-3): KAGVTQTPRYLIKTRGQQVTLSCSPISGHRSVSWYQQTPGQGLQFLFEYFSETQRNKGNFPGRFSGRQFSNSRSEMNVSTLELGDSALYLCASSYRGSGNTIYFGEGSWLTVV.

CDR3 coding DNA: TGTGCCAGCAGCGTAGGGTGGGCCTCCTACAATGAGCAGTTCTTC. Protein product: CASSVGWASYNEQFF. J is TRBJ2-1 and V is TRBV9, with D uncertain. Germline loops: CDR1 SGDLS, CDR2 YYNGEE. This CDR3 contains 15 residues. V was trimmed by 0 bases and J by 0 bases, leaving 7 bases between them.

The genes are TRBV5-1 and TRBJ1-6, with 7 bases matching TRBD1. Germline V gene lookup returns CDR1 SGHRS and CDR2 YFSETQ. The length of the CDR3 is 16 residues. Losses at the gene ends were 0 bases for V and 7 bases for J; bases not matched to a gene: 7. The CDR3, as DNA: TGCGCCAGCAGCTTGGCCCAGACAGGGAGCAATTCACCCCTCCACTTT. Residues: CASSLAQTGSNSPLHF.

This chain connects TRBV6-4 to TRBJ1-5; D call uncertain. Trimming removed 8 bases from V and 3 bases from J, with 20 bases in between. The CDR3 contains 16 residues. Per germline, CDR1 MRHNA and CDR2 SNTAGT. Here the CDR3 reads CASPDGDLRLNQPQHF. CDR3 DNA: TGTGCCAGCCCAGACGGGGATTTGCGGCTCAATCAGCCCCAGCATTTT.

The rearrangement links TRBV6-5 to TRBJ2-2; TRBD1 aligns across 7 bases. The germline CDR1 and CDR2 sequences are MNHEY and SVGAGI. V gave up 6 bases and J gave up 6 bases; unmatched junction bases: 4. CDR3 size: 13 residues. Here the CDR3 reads CASRTGVPGELFF. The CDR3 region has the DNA TGTGCCAGCAGAACAGGGGTTCCCGGGGAGCTGTTTTTT.

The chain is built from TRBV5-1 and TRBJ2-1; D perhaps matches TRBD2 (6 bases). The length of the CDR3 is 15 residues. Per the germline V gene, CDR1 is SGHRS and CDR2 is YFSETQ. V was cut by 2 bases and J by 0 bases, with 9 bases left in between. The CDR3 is CASSFSGYSYNEQFF. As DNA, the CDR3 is TGCGCCAGCAGCTTTAGCGGATACTCCTACAATGAGCAGTTCTTC.

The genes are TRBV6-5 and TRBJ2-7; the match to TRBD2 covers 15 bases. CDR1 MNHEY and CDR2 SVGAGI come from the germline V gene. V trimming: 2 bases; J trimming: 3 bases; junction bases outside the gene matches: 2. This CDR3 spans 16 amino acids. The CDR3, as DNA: TGTGCCAGCAGTTACGGACTAGCGGGGGGGCTCTACGAGCAGTACTTC. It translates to CASSYGLAGGLYEQYF.

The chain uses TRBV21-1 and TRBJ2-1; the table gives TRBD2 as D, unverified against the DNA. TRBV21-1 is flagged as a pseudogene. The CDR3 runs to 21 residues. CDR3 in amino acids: CANEWGFKGARLAGGYNEQFF. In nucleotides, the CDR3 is TGTGCCAACGAGTGGGGTTTCAAGGGGGCGCGCCTAGCGGGGGGATACAATGAGCAGTTCTTC.

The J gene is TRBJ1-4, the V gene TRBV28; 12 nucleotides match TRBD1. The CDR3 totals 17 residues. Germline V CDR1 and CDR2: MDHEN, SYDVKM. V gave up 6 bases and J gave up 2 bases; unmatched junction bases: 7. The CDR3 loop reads CASSPAGQGATNEKLFF. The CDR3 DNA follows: TGTGCCAGCAGCCCGGCGGGACAGGGGGCTACTAATGAAAAACTGTTTTTT.

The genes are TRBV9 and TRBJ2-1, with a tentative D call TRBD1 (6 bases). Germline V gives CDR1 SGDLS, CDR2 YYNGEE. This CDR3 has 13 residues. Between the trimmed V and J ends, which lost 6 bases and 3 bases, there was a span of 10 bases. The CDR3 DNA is TGTGCCAGCAACGAGGACAGCTACAATGAGCAGTTCTTC. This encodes CASNEDSYNEQFF.

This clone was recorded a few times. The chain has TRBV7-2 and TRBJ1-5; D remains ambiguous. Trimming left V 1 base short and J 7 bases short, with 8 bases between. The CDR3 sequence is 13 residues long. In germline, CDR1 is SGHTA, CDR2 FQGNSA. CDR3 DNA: TGTGCCAGCAGCTTAGACTTCGGGCAGCCCCAGCATTTT. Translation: CASSLDFGQPQHF.

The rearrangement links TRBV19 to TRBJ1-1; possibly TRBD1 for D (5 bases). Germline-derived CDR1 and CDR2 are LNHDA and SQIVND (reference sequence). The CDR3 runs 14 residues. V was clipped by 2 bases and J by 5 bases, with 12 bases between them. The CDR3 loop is CASSIRAGRTEAFF. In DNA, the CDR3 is TGTGCCAGTAGTATACGGGCAGGGAGGACTGAAGCTTTCTTT.

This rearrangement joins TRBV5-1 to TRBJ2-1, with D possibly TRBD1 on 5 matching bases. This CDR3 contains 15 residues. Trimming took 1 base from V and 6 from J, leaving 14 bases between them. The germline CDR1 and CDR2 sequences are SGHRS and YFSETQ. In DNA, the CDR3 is TGCGCCAGCAGCTTGAATGGACATTTGATCAATGAGCAGTTCTTC. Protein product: CASSLNGHLINEQFF.

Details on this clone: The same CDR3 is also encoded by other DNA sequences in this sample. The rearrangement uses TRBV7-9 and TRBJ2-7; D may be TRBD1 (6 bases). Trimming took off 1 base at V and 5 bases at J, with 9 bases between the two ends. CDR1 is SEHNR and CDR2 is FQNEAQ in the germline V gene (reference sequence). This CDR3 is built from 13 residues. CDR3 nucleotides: TGTGCCAGCAGCTTAGGGACAGTTAACGAGCAGTACTTC. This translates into CASSLGTVNEQYF.

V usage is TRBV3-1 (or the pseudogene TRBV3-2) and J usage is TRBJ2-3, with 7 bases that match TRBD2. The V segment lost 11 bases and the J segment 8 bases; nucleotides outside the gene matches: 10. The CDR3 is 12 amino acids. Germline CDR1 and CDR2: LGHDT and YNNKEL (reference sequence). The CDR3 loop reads CAAGLGRGTQYF. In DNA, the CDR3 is TGTGCCGCGGGGCTAGGGAGGGGTACGCAGTATTTT.

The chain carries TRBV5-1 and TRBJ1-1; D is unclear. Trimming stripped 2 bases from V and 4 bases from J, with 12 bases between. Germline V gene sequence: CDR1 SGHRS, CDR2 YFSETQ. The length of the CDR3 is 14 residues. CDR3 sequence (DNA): TGCGCCAGCAGCTTTGACGACGGCGGCACTGAAGCTTTCTTT. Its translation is CASSFDDGGTEAFF. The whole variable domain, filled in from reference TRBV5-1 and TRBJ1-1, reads KAGVTQTPRYLIKTRGQQVTLSCSPISGHRSVSWYQQTPGQGLQFLFEYFSETQRNKGNFPGRFSGRQFSNSRSEMNVSTLELGDSALYLCASSFDDGGTEAFFGQGTRLTVV.

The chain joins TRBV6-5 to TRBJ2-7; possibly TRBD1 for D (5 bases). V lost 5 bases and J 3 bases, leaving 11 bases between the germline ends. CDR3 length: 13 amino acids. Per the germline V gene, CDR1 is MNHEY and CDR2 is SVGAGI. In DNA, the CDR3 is TGTGCCAGCAGTAGACAGCCCGACTACGAGCAGTACTTC. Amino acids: CASSRQPDYEQYF.

CDR3 residues: CASSDRGGRRADTQYF. CDR3 sequence (DNA): TGTGCCAGCAGCGACCGGGGCGGGAGGCGGGCAGATACGCAGTATTTT. The chain couples TRBV9 to TRBJ2-3, with 8 bases fitting TRBD2. The CDR3 has 16 residues. V gave up 3 bases and J gave up 4 bases; unmatched junction bases: 10. Germline loops: CDR1 SGDLS, CDR2 YYNGEE.

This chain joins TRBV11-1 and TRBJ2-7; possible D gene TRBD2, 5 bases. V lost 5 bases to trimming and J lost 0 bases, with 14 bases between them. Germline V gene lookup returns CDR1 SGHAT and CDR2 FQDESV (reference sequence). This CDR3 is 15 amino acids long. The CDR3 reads CASSPNGGRSYEQYF. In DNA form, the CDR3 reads TGTGCCAGCAGCCCGAATGGCGGGCGCTCCTACGAGCAGTACTTC.